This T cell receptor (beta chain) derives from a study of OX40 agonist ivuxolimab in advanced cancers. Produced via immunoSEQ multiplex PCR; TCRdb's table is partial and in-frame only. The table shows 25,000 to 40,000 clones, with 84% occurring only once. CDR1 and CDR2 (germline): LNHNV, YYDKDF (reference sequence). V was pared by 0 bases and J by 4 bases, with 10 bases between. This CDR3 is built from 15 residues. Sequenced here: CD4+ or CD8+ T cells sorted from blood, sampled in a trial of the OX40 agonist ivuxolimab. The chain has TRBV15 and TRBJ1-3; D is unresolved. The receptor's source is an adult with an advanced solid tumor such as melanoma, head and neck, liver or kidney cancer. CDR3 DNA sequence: TGTGCCACCAGCAGAGATAGGGCCCGAGGAAACACCATATATTTT. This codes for CATSRDRARGNTIYF.